This note documents a single T cell receptor beta chain sequence. The entry originates in a study of blood T cell repertoires in COVID-19. Turning to the study itself: Researchers got acute and convalescent COVID-19 samples from the United States, Italy and Spain. PBMCs, B-cell-depleted T cells, or T cells provided the cDNA or gDNA that made up the material.

Original processing methods: Reference gene primer amplification gave estimated nucleated cell counts. Data came from immunoSEQ multiplex PCR; TCRdb stores just in-frame clones and leaves some out. V and J calls and clone size are given by that table; D and trimming were obtained from the DNA. The sample has about 160,000 clones, almost 85% seen once; the top ten hold about 20%. The germline CDR1 and CDR2 sequences are SGHVS and FQNEAQ. CDR3 size: 14 residues. The germline V and J ends were trimmed by 6 bases and 7 bases, with 19 bases remaining between them. What was sequenced was peripheral blood. This chain links TRBV7-8 with TRBJ2-7, with D possibly being TRBD2 (6 bases). The clonotype comes from a woman older than 75 with acute or convalescent COVID-19. The CDR3 bases are TGTGCCAGCAGGTCCGGGACTTTTGCGGGGGAGCAGTACTTC. Translated, it gives CASRSGTFAGEQYF.